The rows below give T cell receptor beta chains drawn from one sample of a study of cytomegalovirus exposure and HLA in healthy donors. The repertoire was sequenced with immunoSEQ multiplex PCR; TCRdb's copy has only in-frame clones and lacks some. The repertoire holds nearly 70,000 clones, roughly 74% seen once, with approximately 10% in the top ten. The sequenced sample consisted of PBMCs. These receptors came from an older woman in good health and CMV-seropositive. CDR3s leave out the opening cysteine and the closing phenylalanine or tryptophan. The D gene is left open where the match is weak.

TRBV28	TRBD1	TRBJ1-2	ASSLHGQGGYGYT
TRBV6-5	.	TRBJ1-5	ASRIGDQPQH
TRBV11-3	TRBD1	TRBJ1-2	ASSQTGGNGYT
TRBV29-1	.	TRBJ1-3	SVGYSSGNTIY
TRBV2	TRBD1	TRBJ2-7	ASSVSGQGNYEQY
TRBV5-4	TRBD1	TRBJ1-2	ASARAGGGDGYT
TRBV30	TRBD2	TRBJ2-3	AWSVPERGTLGDTQY
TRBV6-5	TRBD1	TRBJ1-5	ASSAGGISNQPQH
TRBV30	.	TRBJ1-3	AWSVGARNTIY
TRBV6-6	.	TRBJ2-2	ASSSNQRVPS
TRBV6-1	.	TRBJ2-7	ASSPGGGGYEQY
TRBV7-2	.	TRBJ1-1	ASSLNRNTEAF
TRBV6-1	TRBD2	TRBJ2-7	ASRTGTSGIYEQY
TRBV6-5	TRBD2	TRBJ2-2	ASSSGTSRTGELF
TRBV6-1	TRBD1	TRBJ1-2	ASSEITGGRNYGYT
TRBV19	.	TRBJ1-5	ASSPNRNQPQH
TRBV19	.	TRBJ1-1	ASSTDLMNTEAF
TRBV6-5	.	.	ASSWGEGTYEQY
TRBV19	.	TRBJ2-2	ASSIVAGTTGELF
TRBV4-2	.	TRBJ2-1	ASSQDSGAYNEQF
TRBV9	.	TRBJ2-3	ASSVDGASGTDTQY
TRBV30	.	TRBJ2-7	AWSLQNYEQY
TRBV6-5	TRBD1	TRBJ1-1	ASSYSDRMNTEAF
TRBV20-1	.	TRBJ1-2	SASGGVGYT
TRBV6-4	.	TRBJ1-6	ASSKGEGALH
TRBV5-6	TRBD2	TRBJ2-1	ASSLVGTSANEQF
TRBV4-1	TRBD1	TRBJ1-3	ASSLTGGGDTIY
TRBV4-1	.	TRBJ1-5	ASSQRHDQPQH
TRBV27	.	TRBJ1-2	ASSLSGQGYGYT
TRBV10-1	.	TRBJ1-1	ASSEYAGDTEAF